This T cell receptor (beta chain) originates from a study of T cell changes during pregnancy in multiple sclerosis. This CDR3 contains 11 residues. Deletions cut 0 bases from V and 6 bases from J, with 4 bases between. Germline lookup yields CDR1 DFQATT and CDR2 SNEGSKA (reference sequence). Sequencing used immunoSEQ multiplex PCR; TCRdb keeps in-frame clones, though not all of them. This table holds fewer than 45,000 clones, around 91% found once. Material: CD8+ T cells from peripheral blood mononuclear cells, obtained in the first trimester of pregnancy. The genes are TRBV20-1 and TRBJ2-3; D is uncertain. The sequence was collected from a female donor with multiple sclerosis, enrolled in a pregnancy study. The DNA for the CDR3 is TGCAGTGCTAGAGACGGGGATACGCAGTATTTT. This sequence encodes CSARDGDTQYF.